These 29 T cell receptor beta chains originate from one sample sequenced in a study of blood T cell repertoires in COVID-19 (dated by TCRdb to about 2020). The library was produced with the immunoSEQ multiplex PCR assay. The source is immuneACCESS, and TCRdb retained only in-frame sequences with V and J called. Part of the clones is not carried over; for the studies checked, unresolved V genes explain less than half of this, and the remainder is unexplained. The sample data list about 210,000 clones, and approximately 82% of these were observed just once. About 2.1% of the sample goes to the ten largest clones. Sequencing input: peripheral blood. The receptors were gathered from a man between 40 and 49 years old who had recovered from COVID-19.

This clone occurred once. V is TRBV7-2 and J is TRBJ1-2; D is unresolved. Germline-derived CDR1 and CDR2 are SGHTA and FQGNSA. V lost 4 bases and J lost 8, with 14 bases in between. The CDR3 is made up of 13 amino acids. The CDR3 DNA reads TGTGCCAGCAGCTCGAACCAAGCGCAGGGCTACACCTTC. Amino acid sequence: CASSSNQAQGYTF.

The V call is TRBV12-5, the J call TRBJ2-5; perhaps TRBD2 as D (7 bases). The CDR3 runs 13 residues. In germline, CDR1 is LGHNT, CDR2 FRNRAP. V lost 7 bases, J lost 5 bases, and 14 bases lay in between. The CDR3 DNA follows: TGTGCTAGTGCATGGGGGGGCTTTGAGACCCAGTACTTC. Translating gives CASAWGGFETQYF.

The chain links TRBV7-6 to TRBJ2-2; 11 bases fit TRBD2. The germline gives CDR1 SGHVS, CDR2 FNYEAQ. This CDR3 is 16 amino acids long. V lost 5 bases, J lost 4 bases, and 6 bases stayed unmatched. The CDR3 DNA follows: TGTGCCAGCAGCCCTTTAGCGGGAGGGTTCACCGGGGAGCTGTTTTTT. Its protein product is CASSPLAGGFTGELFF. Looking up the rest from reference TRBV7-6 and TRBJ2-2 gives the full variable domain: GAGVSQSPRYKVTKRGQDVALRCDPISGHVSLYWYRQALGQGPEFLTYFNYEAQQDKSGLPNDRFSAERPEGSISTLTIQRTEQRDSAMYRCASSPLAGGFTGELFFGEGSRLTVL.

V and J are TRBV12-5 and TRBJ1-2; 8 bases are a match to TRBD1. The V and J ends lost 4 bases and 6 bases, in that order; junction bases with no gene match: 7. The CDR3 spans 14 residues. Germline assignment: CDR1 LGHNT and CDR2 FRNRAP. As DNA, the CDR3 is TGTGCTAGTGGTTCGGACAGGGTTTATAATGGCTACACCTTC. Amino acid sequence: CASGSDRVYNGYTF.

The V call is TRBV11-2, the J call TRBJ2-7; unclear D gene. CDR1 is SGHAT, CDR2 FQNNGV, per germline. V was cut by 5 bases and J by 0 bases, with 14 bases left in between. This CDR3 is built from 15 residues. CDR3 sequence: CASSPPPAFSYEQYF. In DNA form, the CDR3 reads TGTGCCAGCAGCCCCCCCCCAGCGTTCTCCTACGAGCAGTACTTC.

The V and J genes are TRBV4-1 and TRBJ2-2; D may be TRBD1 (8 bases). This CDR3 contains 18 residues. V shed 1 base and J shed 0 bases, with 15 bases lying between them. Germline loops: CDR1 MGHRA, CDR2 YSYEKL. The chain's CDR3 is CASSQGRGDRTNTGELFF. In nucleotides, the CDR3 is TGCGCCAGCAGCCAAGGCCGGGGGGACAGGACGAACACCGGGGAGCTGTTTTTT.

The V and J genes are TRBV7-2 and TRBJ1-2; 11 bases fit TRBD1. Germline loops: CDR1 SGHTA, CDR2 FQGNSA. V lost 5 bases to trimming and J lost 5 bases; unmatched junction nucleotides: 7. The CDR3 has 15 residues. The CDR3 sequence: CASSLRDRGSYGYTF. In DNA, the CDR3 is TGTGCCAGCAGCCTCCGGGACAGGGGGAGTTATGGCTACACCTTC. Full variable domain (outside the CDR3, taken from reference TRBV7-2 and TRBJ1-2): GAGVSQSPSNKVTEKGKDVELRCDPISGHTALYWYRQSLGQGLEFLIYFQGNSAPDKSGLPSDRFSAERTGGSVSTLTIQRTQQEDSAVYLCASSLRDRGSYGYTFGSGTRLTVV.

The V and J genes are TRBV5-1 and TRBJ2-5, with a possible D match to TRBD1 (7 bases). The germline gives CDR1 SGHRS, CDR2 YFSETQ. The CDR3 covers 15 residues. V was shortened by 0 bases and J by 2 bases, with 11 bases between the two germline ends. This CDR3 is CASSLVEGAQETQYF. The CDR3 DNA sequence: TGCGCCAGCAGCTTGGTGGAGGGGGCTCAAGAGACCCAGTACTTC.

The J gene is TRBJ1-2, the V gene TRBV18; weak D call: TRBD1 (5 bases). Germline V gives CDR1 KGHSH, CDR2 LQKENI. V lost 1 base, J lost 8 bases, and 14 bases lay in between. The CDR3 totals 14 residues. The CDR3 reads CASSPQGSPGGYTF. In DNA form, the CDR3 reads TGTGCCAGCTCACCACAGGGGTCCCCTGGAGGCTACACCTTC. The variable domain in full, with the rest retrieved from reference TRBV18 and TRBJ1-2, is NAGVMQNPRHLVRRRGQEARLRCSPMKGHSHVYWYRQLPEEGLKFMVYLQKENIIDESGMPKERFSAEFPKEGPSILRIQQVVRGDSAAYFCASSPQGSPGGYTFGSGTRLTVV.

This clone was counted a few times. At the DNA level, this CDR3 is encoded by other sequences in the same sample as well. For the CDR3, the DNA is TGTGCCAGCAGCTTTAGGTCCGGACTAGCGACAGATACGCAGTATTTT. It encodes CASSFRSGLATDTQYF. V and J are TRBV5-5 and TRBJ2-3; 9 bases align to TRBD2. The V segment lost 2 bases and the J segment 3 bases; nucleotides outside the gene matches: 7. Germline assignment: CDR1 SGHKS and CDR2 YYEKEE (reference sequence). The CDR3 has 16 amino acids. Filled out from reference TRBV5-5 and TRBJ2-3, the complete variable domain reads DAGVTQSPTHLIKTRGQQVTLRCSPISGHKSVSWYQQVLGQGPQFIFQYYEKEERGRGNFPDRFSARQFPNYSSELNVNALLLGDSALYLCASSFRSGLATDTQYFGPGTRLTVL.

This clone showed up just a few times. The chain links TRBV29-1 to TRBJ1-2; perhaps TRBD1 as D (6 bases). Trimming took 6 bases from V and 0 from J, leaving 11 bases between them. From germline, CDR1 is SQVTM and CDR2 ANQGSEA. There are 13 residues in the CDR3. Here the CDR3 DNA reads TGCAGCGTCTACAGGGCCTCTAACTATGGCTACACCTTC. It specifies CSVYRASNYGYTF.

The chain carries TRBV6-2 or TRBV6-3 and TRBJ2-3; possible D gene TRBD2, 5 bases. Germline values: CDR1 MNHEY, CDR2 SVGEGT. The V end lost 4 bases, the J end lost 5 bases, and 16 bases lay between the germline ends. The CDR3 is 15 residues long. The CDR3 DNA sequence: TGTGCCAGCAGTTTCGTCCGAGGGTCCAGAGATACGCAGTATTTT. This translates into CASSFVRGSRDTQYF.

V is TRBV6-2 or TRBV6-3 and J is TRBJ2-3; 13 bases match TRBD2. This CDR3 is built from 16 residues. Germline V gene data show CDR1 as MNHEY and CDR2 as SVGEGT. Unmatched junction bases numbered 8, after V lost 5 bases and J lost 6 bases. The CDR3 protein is CASSPTGLAGEDTQYF. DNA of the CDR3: TGTGCCAGCAGTCCCACCGGACTAGCGGGAGAGGATACGCAGTATTTT.

In nucleotides, the CDR3 is TGTGCCAGCAGCTTAGTCTATGGTGGGAGGGCCCAGGAGACCCAGTACTTC. This gives the protein CASSLVYGGRAQETQYF. This chain connects TRBV7-2 to TRBJ2-5, with TRBD2 matching over 7 bases. The germline gives CDR1 SGHTA, CDR2 FQGNSA. The CDR3 totals 17 residues. The ends lost 1 base at V and 5 bases at J; junction bases unmatched: 13.

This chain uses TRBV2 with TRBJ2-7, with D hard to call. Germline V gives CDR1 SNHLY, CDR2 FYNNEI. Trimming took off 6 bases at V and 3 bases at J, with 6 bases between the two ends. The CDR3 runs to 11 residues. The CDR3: CASRQFYEQYF. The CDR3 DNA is TGTGCCAGCAGGCAGTTCTACGAGCAGTACTTC.

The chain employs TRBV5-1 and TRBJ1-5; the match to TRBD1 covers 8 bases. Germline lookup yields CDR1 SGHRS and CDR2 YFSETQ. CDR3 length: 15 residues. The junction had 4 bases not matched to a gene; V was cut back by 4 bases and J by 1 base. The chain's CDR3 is CASSPRTGSNQPQHF. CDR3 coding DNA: TGCGCCAGCAGCCCCAGGACAGGGAGCAATCAGCCCCAGCATTTT.

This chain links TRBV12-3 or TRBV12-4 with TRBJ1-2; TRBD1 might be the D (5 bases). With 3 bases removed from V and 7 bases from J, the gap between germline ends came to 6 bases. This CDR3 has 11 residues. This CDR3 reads CASSFGGGYTF. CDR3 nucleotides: TGTGCCAGCAGTTTCGGGGGTGGCTACACCTTC.

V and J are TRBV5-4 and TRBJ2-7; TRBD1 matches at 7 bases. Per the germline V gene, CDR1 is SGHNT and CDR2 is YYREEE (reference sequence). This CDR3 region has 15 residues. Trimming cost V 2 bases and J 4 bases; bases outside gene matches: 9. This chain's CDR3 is CASSFSTGFMYEQYF. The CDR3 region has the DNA TGTGCCAGCAGCTTTTCGACAGGGTTCATGTACGAGCAGTACTTC.

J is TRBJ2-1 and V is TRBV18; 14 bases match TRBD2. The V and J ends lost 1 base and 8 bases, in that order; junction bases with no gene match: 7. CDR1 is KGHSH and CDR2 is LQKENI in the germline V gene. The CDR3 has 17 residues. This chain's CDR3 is CASSPLGTSGSQDEQFF. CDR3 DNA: TGTGCCAGCTCACCACTGGGGACTAGCGGGAGTCAGGATGAGCAGTTCTTC.

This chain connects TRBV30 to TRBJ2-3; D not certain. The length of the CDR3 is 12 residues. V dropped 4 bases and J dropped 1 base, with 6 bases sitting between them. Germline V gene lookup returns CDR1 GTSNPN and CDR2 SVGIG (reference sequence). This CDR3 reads CAWTQGTDTQYF. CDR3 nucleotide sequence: TGTGCCTGGACCCAGGGCACAGATACGCAGTATTTT.

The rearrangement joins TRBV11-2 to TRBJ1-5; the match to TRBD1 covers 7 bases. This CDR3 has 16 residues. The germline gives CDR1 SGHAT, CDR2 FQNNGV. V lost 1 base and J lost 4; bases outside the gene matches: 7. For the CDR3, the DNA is TGTGCCAGCAGCTTAGGGACTGGACAGGCGAATCAGCCCCAGCATTTT. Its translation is CASSLGTGQANQPQHF.

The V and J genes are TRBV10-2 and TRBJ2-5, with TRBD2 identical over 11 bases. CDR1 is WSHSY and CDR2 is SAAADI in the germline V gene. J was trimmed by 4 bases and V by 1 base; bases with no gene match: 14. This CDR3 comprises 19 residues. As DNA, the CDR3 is TGCGCCAGCAGTGAGTTTATTAGCGGGGGGGCCGCGATGGCAGAGACCCAGTACTTC. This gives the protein CASSEFISGGAAMAETQYF.

In DNA form, the CDR3 reads TGTGCCAGCAGCCCACATCACAGGAATGAAAAACTGTTTTTT. Translating it yields CASSPHHRNEKLFF. The genes are TRBV5-5 and TRBJ1-4; D is perhaps TRBD1 (5 bases). Germline CDR1 and CDR2: SGHKS and YYEKEE (reference sequence). The CDR3 is made up of 14 amino acids. Between the trimmed V and J ends, which lost 4 bases and 5 bases, there was a span of 12 bases.

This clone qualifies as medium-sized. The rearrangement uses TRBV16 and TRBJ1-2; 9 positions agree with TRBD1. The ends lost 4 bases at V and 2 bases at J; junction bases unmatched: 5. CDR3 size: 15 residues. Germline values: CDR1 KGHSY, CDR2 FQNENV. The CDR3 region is CASSPGTGLNYGYTF. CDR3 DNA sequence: TGTGCCAGCAGCCCCGGGACAGGGCTAAACTATGGCTACACCTTC.

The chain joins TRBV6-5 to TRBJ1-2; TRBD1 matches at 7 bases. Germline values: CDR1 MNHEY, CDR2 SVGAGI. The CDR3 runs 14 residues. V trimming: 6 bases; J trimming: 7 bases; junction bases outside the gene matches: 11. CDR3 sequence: CASRLLTGAAGYTF. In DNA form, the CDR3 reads TGTGCCAGCAGACTCCTCACAGGGGCGGCTGGCTACACCTTC.

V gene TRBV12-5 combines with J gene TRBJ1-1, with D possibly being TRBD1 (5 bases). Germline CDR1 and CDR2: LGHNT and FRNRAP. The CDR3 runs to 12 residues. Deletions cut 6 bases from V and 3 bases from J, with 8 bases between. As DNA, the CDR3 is TGTGCTAGTGGCAGGGTCTACACTGAAGCTTTCTTT. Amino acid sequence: CASGRVYTEAFF.

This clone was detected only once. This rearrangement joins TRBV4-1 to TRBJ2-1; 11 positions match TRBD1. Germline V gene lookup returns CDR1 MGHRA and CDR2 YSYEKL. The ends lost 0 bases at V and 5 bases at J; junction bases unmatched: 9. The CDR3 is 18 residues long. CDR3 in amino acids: CASSQDWVGTGGNNEQFF. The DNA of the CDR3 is TGCGCCAGCAGCCAAGATTGGGTAGGGACAGGGGGTAACAATGAGCAGTTCTTC.

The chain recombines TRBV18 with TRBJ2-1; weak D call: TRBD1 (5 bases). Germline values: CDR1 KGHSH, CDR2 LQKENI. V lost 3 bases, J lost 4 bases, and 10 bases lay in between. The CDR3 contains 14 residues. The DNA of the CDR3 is TGTGCCAGCTCACCGGGGCTCCGATACAATGAGCAGTTCTTC. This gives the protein CASSPGLRYNEQFF.

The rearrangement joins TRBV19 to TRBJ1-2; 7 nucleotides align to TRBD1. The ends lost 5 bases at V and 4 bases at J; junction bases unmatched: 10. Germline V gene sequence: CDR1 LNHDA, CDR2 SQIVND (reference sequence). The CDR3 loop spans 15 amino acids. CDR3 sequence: CASSPRQGLSYGYTF. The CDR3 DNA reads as TGTGCCAGTAGTCCCAGACAGGGACTTAGCTATGGCTACACCTTC.